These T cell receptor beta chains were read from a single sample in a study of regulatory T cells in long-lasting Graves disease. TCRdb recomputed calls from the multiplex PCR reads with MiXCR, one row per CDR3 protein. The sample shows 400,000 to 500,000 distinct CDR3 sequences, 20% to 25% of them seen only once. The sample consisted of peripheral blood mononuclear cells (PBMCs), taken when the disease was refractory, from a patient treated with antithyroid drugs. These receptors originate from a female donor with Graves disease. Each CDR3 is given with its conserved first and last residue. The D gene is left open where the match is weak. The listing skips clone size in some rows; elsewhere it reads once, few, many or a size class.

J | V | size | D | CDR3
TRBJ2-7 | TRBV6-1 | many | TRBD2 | CASSRRGLAGGTSSYEQYF
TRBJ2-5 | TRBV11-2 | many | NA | CASSLEWFQETQYF
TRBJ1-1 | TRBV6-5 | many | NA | CASSYAGTPNTEAFF
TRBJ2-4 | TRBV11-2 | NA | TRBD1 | CASSLVRDSKNIQYF
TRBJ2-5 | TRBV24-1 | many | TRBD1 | CATSSTGVETQYF
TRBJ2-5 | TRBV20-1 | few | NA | CSAKWQQETQYF
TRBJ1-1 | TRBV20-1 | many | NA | CSATTSPDTEAFF
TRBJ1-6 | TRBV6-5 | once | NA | CASSYRAGQSPLHF
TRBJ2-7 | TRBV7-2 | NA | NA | CASSPFPRTYEQYF
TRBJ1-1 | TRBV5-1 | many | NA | CASSSEGWRGTEAFF
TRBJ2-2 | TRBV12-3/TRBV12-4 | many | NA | CASSLEQINTGELFF
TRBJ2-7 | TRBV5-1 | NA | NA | CASSLAGTQAGYEQYF
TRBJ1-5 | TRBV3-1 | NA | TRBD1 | CASSAGTVNQPQHF
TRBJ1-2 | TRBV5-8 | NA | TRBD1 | CASSSGQRGHYGYTF
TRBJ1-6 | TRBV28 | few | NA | CASTWLGSYNSPLHF
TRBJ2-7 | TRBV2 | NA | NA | CASRHEGPNEQYF
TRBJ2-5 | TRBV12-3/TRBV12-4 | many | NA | CASSFGARETQYF
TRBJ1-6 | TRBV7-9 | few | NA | CASSSTGDGGSPLHF
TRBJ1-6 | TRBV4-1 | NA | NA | CASSQVRGPLGSPLHF
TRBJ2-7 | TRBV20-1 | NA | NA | CSGTTQSYEQYF
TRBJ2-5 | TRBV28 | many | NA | CASSFGQQETQYF
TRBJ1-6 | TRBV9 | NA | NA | CASSESGTSIESLHF
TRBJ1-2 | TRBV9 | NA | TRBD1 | CASSNRDRRSYFYGYTF
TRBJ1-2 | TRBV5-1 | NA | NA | CASSLVSADNYGYTF
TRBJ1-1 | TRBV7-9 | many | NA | CASSLAVGTEAFF
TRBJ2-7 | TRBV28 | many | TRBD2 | CASTPSGEGYEQYF
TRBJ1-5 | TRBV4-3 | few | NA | CASAQFFKDQPQHF
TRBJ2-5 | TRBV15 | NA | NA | CATSTPREETQYF
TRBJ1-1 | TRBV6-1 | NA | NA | CASSPHRDTEAFF
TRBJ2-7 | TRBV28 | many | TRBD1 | CASSPGTGGNPQYF
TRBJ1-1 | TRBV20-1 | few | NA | CSAFGTNTEAFF
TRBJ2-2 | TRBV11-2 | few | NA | CASSLVWGGDKSTGELFF
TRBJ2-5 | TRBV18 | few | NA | CASCPGWSQQETQYF
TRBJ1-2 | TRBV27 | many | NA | CASSSTLDGYGYTF
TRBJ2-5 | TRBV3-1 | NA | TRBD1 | CASSQVNRGQETQYF
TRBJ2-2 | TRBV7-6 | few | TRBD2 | CASSLETSGFTGELFF
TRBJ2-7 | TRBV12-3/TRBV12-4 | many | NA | CASGFWENPSHEQYF
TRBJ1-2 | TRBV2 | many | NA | CASSEAQGPGYGYTF